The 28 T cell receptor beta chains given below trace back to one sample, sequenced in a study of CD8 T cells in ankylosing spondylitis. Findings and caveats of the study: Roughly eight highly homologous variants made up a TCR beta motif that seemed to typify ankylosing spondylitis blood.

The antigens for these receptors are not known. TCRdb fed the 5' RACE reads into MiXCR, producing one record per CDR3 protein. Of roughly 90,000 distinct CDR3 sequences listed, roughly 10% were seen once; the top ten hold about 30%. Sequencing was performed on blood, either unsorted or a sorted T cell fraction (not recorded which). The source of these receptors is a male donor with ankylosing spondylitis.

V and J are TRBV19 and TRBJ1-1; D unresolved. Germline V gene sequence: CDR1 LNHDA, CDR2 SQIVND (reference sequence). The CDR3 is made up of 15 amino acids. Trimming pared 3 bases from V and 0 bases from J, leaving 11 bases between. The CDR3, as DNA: TGTGCCAGTAGTATTTTCGGAGATCTGAACACTGAAGCTTTCTTT. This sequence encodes CASSIFGDLNTEAFF.

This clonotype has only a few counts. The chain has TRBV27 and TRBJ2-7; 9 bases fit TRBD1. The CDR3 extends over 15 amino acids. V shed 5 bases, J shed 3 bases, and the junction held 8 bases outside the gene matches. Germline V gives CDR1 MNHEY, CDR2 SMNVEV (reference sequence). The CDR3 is CASSPVGTGYYEQYV. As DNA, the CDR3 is TGTGCCAGCAGTCCCGTAGGGACAGGGTACTACGAGCAGTACGTC.

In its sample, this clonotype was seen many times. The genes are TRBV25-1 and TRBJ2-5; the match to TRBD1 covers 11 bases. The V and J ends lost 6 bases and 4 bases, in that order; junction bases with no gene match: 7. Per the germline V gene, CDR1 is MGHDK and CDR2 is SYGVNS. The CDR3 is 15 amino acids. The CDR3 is CASSSPGQGGETQYF. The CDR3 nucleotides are TGTGCCAGCAGCTCGCCGGGACAGGGGGGAGAGACCCAGTACTTC.

The CDR3 DNA is TGTGCCAGCAGCTATGGTAGCGGGAGGGTCCTTTCCTACGAGCAGTACGTC. This codes for CASSYGSGRVLSYEQYV. The rearrangement links TRBV5-6 to TRBJ2-7; 11 bases map to TRBD2. This CDR3 comprises 17 residues. Germline trimming cut 3 bases from V and 1 base from J; bases unmatched to any gene: 9. CDR1 and CDR2 from the germline V gene are SGHDT and YYEEEE.

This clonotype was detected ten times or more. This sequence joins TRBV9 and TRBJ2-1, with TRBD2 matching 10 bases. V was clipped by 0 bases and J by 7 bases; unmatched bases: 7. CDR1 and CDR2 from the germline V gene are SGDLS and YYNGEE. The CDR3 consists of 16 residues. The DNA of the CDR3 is TGTGCCAGCAGCGTAGCTGTAACTAGCGGGGAAAATGAGCAGTTCTTC. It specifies CASSVAVTSGENEQFF. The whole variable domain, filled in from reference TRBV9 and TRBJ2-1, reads DSGVTQTPKHLITATGQRVTLRCSPRSGDLSVYWYQQSLDQGLQFLIQYYNGEERAKGNILERFSAQQFPDLHSELNLSSLELGDSALYFCASSVAVTSGENEQFFGPGTRLTVL.

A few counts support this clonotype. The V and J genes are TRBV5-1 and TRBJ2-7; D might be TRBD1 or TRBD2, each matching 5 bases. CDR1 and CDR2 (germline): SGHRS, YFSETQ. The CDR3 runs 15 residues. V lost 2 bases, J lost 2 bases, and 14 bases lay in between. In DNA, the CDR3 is TGCGCCAGCAGCTTATTAGGGACGGAACCCTACGAGCAGTACTTC. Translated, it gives CASSLLGTEPYEQYF.

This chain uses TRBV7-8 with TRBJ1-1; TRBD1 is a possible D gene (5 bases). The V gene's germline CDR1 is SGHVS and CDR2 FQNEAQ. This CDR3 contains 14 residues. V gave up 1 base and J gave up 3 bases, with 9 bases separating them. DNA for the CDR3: TGTGCCAGCAGCTTAGGCGGACAAGACACTGAAGCTTTCTTT. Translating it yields CASSLGGQDTEAFF.

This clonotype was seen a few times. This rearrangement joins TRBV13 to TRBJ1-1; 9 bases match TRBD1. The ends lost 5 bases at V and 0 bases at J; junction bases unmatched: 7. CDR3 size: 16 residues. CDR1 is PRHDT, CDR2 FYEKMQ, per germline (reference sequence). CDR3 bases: TGTGCCAGCAGCCTCGGACAGGGGTTTGTGAACACTGAAGCTTTCTTT. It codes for CASSLGQGFVNTEAFF. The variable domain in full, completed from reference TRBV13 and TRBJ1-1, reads AAGVIQSPRHLIKEKRETATLKCYPIPRHDTVYWYQQGPGQDPQFLISFYEKMQSDKGSIPDRFSAQQFSDYHSELNMSSLELGDSALYFCASSLGQGFVNTEAFFGQGTRLTVV.

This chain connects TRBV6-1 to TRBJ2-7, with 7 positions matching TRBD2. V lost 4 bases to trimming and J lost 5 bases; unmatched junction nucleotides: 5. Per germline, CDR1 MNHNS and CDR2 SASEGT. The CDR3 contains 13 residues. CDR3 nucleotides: TGTGCCAGCAGTGGGTCTAGCGGAAACGAGCAGTACTTC. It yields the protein CASSGSSGNEQYF.

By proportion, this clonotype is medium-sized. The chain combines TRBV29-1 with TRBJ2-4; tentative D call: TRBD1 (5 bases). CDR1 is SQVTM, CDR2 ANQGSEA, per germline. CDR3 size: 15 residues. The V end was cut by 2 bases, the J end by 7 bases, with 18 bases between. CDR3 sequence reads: CSVEFWGEVKNIQYF. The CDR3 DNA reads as TGCAGCGTTGAATTTTGGGGCGAGGTCAAGAACATTCAGTACTTC.

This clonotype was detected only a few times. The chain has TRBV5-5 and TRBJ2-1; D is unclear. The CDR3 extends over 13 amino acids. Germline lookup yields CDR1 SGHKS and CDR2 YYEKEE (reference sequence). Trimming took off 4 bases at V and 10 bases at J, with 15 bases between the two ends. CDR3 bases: TGTGCCAGCAGCCTGCCGGGTTTTCGGGAGCAGTTCTTC. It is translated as CASSLPGFREQFF.

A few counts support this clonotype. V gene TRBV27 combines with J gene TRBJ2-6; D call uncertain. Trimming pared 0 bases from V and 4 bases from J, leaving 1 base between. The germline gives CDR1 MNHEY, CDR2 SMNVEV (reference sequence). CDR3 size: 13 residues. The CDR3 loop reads CASSLSGANVLTF. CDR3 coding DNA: TGTGCCAGCAGTTTATCCGGGGCCAACGTCCTGACTTTC.

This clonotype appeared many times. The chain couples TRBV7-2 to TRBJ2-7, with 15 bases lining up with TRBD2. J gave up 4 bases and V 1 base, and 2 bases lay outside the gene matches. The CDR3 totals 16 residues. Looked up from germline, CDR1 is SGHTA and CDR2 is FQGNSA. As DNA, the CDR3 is TGTGCCAGCAGCTTAGTGGGACTAGCGGGAGGATACGAGCAGTACGTC. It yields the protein CASSLVGLAGGYEQYV.

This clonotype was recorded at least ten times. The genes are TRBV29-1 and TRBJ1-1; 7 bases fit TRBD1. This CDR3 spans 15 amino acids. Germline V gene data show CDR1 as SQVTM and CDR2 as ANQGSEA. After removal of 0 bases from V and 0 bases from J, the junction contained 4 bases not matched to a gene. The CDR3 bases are TGCAGCGTTGAAGAAGGGGGCTGGATGAACACTGAAGCTTTCTTT. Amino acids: CSVEEGGWMNTEAFF.

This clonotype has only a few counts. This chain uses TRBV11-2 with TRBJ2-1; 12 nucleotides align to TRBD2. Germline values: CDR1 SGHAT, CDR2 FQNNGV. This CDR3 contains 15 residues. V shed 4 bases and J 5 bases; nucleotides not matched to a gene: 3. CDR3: CASSWRTSGDNEQFF. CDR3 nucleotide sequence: TGTGCCAGCAGCTGGAGGACTAGCGGGGACAATGAGCAGTTCTTC.

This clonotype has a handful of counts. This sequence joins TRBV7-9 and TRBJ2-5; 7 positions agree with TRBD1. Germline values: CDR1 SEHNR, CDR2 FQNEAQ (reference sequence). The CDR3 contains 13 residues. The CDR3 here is CYGDSTPEEIQYF. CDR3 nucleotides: TGTTATGGGGACAGCACGCCGGAAGAGATACAGTACTTC.

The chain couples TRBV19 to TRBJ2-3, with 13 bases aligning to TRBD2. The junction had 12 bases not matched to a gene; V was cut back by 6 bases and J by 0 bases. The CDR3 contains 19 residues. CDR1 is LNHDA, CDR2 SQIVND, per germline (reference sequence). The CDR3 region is CASSHTGGLAGSSTDTQYF. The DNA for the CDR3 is TGTGCCAGTAGCCATACGGGGGGACTAGCGGGATCTAGCACAGATACGCAGTATTTT.

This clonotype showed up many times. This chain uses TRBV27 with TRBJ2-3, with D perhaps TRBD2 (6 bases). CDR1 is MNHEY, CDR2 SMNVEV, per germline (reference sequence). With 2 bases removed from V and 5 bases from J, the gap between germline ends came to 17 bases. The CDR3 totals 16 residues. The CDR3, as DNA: TGTGCCAGCAGTTTACGGGACTCTATCAAAAGAGATACGCAGTATTTT. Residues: CASSLRDSIKRDTQYF.

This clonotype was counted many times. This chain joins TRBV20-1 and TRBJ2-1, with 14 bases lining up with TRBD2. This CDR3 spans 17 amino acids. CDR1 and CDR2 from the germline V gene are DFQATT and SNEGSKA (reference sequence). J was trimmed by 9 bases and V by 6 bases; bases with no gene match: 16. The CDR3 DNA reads TGCAGTGCCCTAAGCCGAAAGACTAGCGGGAGGGCTGGTGAGCAGTTCTTC. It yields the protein CSALSRKTSGRAGEQFF.

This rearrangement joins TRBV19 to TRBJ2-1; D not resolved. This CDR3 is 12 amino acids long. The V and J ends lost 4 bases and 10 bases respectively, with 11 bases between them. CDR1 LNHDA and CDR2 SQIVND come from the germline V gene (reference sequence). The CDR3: CASSRGSREQFF. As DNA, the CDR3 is TGTGCCAGTAGTAGAGGAAGCAGGGAGCAGTTCTTC.

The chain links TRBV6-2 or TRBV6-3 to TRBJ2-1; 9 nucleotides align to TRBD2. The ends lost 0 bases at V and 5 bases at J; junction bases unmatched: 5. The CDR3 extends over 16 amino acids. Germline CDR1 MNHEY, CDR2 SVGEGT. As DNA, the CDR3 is TGTGCCAGCAGTTACTCAGTAGCGGGAGAACACAATGAGCAGTTCTTC. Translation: CASSYSVAGEHNEQFF.

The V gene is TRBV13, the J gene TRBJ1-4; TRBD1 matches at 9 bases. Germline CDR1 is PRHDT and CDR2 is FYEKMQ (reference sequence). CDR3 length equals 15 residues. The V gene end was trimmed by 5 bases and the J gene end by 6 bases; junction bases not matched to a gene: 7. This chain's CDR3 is CASSPAGTGYEKLFF. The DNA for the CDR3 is TGTGCCAGCAGCCCCGCCGGGACAGGGTATGAAAAACTGTTTTTT. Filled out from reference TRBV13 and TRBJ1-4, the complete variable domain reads AAGVIQSPRHLIKEKRETATLKCYPIPRHDTVYWYQQGPGQDPQFLISFYEKMQSDKGSIPDRFSAQQFSDYHSELNMSSLELGDSALYFCASSPAGTGYEKLFFGSGTQLSVL.

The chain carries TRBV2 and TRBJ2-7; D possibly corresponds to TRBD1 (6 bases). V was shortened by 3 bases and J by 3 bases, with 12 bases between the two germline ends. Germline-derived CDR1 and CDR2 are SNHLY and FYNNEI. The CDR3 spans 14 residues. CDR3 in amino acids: CASSDVQGRYEQYF. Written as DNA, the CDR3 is TGTGCCAGCAGTGACGTACAGGGCCGCTACGAGCAGTACTTC.

CDR3: CASSAGQVDTGELFF. The CDR3 DNA reads TGTGCCAGCAGCGCGGGACAGGTGGACACCGGGGAGCTGTTTTTT. This sequence joins TRBV2 and TRBJ2-2, with TRBD1 identical over 8 bases. This CDR3 has 15 residues. Germline V gene data show CDR1 as SNHLY and CDR2 as FYNNEI. V lost 6 bases and J lost 3; bases outside the gene matches: 6.

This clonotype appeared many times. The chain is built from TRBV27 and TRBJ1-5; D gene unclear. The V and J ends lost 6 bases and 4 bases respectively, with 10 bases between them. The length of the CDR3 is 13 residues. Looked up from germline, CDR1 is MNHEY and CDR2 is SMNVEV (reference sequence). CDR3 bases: TGTGCCAGCAGGACGGGTCCAAATCAGCCCCAGCATTTT. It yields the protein CASRTGPNQPQHF.

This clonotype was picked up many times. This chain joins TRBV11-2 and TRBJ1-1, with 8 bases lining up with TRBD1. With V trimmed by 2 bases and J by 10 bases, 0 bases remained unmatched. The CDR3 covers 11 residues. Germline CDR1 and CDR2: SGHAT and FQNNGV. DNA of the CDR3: TGTGCCAGCAGCTTACAGGGGGCAGCTTTCTTT. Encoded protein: CASSLQGAAFF.

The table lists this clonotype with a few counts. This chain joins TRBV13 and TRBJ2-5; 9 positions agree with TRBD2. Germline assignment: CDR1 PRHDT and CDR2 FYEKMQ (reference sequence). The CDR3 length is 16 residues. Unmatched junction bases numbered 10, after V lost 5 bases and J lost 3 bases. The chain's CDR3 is CASSLPASGDKETQYF. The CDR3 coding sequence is TGTGCCAGCAGCCTCCCGGCTAGCGGGGACAAAGAGACCCAGTACTTC.

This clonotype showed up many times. Written as DNA, the CDR3 is TGTGCCAGCGGAAGGCAGGGGGCCCACAATGAGCAGTTCTTC. It is translated as CASGRQGAHNEQFF. The chain carries TRBV21-1 and TRBJ2-1; TRBD1 is the table's D call, not checked against the DNA. TRBV21-1 corresponds to a pseudogene. CDR3 length: 14 residues.